This passage covers 2 T cell receptor beta chains from one sample sequenced in a study of T cell responses to AZD1222 COVID-19 vaccine. Clones were sequenced by immunoSEQ multiplex PCR, and TCRdb holds only the in-frame ones, with some missing. The sample shows about 130,000 clones, around 90% of them seen only once. Sequencing used peripheral blood, obtained 28 days after the second AZD1222 dose. These receptor sequences come from an adult who received the AZD1222 COVID-19 vaccine.

Only one count was recorded for this clone. The chain couples TRBV5-1 to TRBJ1-2; 9 bases agree with TRBD1. This CDR3 has 15 residues. V shed 1 base, J shed 6 bases, and the junction held 7 bases outside the gene matches. Germline CDR1 SGHRS, CDR2 YFSETQ. CDR3 protein: CASSLSTGGYDGYTF. The CDR3 bases are TGCGCCAGCAGCTTGAGTACAGGGGGCTACGATGGCTACACCTTC. Drawing the rest from reference TRBV5-1 and TRBJ1-2, the complete variable domain is KAGVTQTPRYLIKTRGQQVTLSCSPISGHRSVSWYQQTPGQGLQFLFEYFSETQRNKGNFPGRFSGRQFSNSRSEMNVSTLELGDSALYLCASSLSTGGYDGYTFGSGTRLTVV.

The chain recombines TRBV7-3 with TRBJ1-5, with D tentatively TRBD1 (6 bases). Trimming took 0 bases from V and 0 from J, leaving 15 bases between them. The CDR3 extends over 18 amino acids. CDR1 and CDR2 from the germline V gene are SGHTA and FQGTGA. CDR3 amino acids: CASSLTSGTTNSNQPQHF. CDR3 coding DNA: TGTGCCAGCAGCTTAACCTCCGGGACAACTAATAGCAATCAGCCCCAGCATTTT.